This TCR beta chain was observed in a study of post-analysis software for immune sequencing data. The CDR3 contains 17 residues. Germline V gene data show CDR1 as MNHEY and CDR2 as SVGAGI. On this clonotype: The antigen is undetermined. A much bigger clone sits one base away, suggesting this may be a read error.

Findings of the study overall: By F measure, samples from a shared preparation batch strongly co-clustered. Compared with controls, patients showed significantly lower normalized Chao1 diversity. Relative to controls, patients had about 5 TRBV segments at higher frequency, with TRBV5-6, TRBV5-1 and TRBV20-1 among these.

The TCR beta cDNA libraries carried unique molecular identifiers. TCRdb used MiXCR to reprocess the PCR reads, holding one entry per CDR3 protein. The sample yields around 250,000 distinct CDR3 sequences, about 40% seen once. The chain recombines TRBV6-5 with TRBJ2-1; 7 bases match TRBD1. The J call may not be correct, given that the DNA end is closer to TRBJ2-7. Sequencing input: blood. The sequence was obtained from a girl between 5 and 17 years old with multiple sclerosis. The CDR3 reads CASSYSRGQISYNEQYF. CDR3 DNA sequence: TGTGCCAGCAGTTACTCGAGGGGACAGATCTCCTACAATGAGCAGTACTTC.